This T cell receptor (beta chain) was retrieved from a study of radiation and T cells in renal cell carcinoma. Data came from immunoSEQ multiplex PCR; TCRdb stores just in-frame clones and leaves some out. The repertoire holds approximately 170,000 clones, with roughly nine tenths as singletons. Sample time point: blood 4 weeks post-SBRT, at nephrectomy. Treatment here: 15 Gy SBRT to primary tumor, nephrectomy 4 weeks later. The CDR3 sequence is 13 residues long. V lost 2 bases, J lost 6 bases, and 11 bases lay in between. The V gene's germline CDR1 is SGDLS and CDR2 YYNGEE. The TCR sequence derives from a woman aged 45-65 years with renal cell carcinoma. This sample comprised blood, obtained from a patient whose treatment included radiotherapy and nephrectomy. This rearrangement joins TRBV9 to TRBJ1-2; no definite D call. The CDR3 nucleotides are TGTGCCAGCAGCGTTCAAGGAGGGCATGGCTACACCTTC. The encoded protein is CASSVQGGHGYTF.